A single sample gave rise to the 22 T cell receptor beta chains below, sequenced in a study of OX40 agonist ivuxolimab in advanced cancers. Assay used: immunoSEQ multiplex PCR; TCRdb lists only in-frame clones, some missing. The sample lists 94,000 or so clones, under 85% occurring once. Here the sequenced sample was CD4+ or CD8+ T cells sorted from blood, taken in a trial of the OX40 agonist ivuxolimab. These receptors came from an adult with an advanced solid tumor such as melanoma, head and neck, liver or kidney cancer.

The rearrangement links TRBV19 to TRBJ1-6; 9 bases are a match to TRBD1. Looked up from germline, CDR1 is LNHDA and CDR2 is SQIVND (reference sequence). With V trimmed by 3 bases and J by 7 bases, 4 bases remained unmatched. CDR3 length: 15 residues. The CDR3 loop is CASSIRGQGNSPLHF. Here the CDR3 DNA reads TGTGCCAGTAGTATTAGGGGACAGGGAAATTCACCCCTCCACTTT.

The chain uses TRBV18 and TRBJ2-7; D could derive from TRBD1 or TRBD2 (5 bases each). The germline CDR1 and CDR2 sequences are KGHSH and LQKENI. The length of the CDR3 is 15 residues. V shed 0 bases and J shed 9 bases, with 18 bases lying between them. The CDR3 nucleotides read TGTGCCAGCTCACCACCCCCCGGGGCAGCCCCAAGGCAGTACTTC. It encodes CASSPPPGAAPRQYF.

This chain uses TRBV6-5 with TRBJ2-1; D uncertain. Deletions cut 4 bases from V and 6 bases from J, with 16 bases between. Germline values: CDR1 MNHEY, CDR2 SVGAGI. The CDR3 is 15 amino acids. The CDR3 sequence: CASSSQPLTFNEQFF. In nucleotides, the CDR3 is TGTGCCAGCAGTTCCCAACCTCTTACCTTCAATGAGCAGTTCTTC.

The V call is TRBV7-3, the J call TRBJ1-1; 7 bases fit TRBD1. The CDR3 sequence is 13 residues long. The V gene's germline CDR1 is SGHTA and CDR2 FQGTGA. V shed 5 bases, J shed 3 bases, and the junction held 3 bases outside the gene matches. CDR3 coding DNA: TGTGCCAGCAGCAGGGGACAGCACACTGAAGCTTTCTTT. Translation gives CASSRGQHTEAFF. The full variable domain, rest sourced from reference TRBV7-3 and TRBJ1-1, is GAGVSQTPSNKVTEKGKYVELRCDPISGHTALYWYRQSLGQGPEFLIYFQGTGAADDSGLPNDRFFAVRPEGSVSTLKIQRTERGDSAVYLCASSRGQHTEAFFGQGTRLTVV.

The genes are TRBV11-3 and TRBJ2-7; D is ambiguous. This CDR3 region has 12 residues. Trimming took 0 bases from V and 6 from J, leaving 6 bases between them. Germline CDR1 and CDR2: SGHNT and YENEEA. The CDR3 DNA reads TGTGCCAGCAGCTTAGATTCGGGCGAGCAGTACTTC. Its translation: CASSLDSGEQYF.

V gene TRBV7-9 combines with J gene TRBJ1-5, with TRBD1 matching over 7 bases. Germline V gives CDR1 SEHNR, CDR2 FQNEAQ (reference sequence). Trimming at V came to 3 bases and at J to 3 bases, leaving 5 bases not matched to a gene. The CDR3 extends over 15 amino acids. The CDR3, as DNA: TGTGCCAGCAGCTTGGGGGACAGCTTCAATCAGCCCCAGCATTTT. It is translated as CASSLGDSFNQPQHF.

J is TRBJ2-4 and V is TRBV6-6; TRBD1 is a possible D gene (6 bases). The V end was cut by 6 bases, the J end by 3 bases, with 15 bases between. CDR3 length: 15 amino acids. The germline CDR1 and CDR2 sequences are MNHNY and SVGAGI (reference sequence). The CDR3 DNA reads as TGTGCCAGCAGCTCAGGGACACTGGGCAAAAACATTCAGTACTTC. Encoded protein: CASSSGTLGKNIQYF.

The chain couples TRBV5-1 to TRBJ2-1; weak D call: TRBD2 (6 bases). The CDR3 loop spans 15 amino acids. CDR1 SGHRS and CDR2 YFSETQ come from the germline V gene. V dropped 3 bases and J dropped 5 bases, with 15 bases sitting between them. CDR3 coding DNA: TGCGCCAGCAGCTATTCGGGGAGGCCAAACAATGAGCAGTTCTTC. Its translation is CASSYSGRPNNEQFF.

This chain joins TRBV2 and TRBJ1-4; possibly TRBD1 for D (5 bases). Germline V lookup: CDR1 SNHLY, CDR2 FYNNEI. This CDR3 comprises 15 residues. Trimming left V 5 bases short and J 0 bases short, with 10 bases between. The CDR3 sequence: CASSPTGATNEKLFF. The DNA of the CDR3 is TGTGCCAGCAGTCCGACGGGGGCAACTAATGAAAAACTGTTTTTT.

The chain employs TRBV7-9 and TRBJ1-2; a possible D gene is TRBD1 (5 bases). Germline lookup yields CDR1 SEHNR and CDR2 FQNEAQ (reference sequence). The CDR3 runs to 14 residues. Trimming stripped 5 bases from V and 2 bases from J, with 12 bases between. As DNA, the CDR3 is TGTGCCAGCAGCCGGGACTCAGACAACTATGGCTACACCTTC. Translation gives CASSRDSDNYGYTF.

This chain joins TRBV2 and TRBJ1-1; 7 nucleotides match TRBD1. V was pared by 11 bases and J by 6 bases, with 18 bases of the junction left unmatched. This CDR3 comprises 15 residues. The germline gives CDR1 SNHLY, CDR2 FYNNEI. CDR3 DNA: TGTGCCCACAGGGGCAGTGTTTTCGAACGCGCTGAAGCTTTCTTT. This translates into CAHRGSVFERAEAFF.

This chain uses TRBV6-4 with TRBJ2-3; 11 bases are shared with TRBD2. This CDR3 has 15 amino acids. The junction had 10 bases not matched to a gene; V was cut back by 6 bases and J by 8 bases. Germline CDR1 MRHNA, CDR2 SNTAGT. CDR3: CASRASGGTPSTQYF. The CDR3 DNA sequence: TGTGCCAGCAGGGCTAGCGGGGGGACCCCAAGTACGCAGTATTTT.

This chain joins TRBV19 and TRBJ2-1; 7 nucleotides align to TRBD2. The CDR3 runs to 14 residues. V was clipped by 3 bases and J by 10 bases; unmatched bases: 9. The germline CDR1 and CDR2 sequences are LNHDA and SQIVND (reference sequence). The CDR3 sequence: CASSMREQIGEQFF. The CDR3 DNA sequence: TGTGCCAGTAGTATGCGGGAGCAGATCGGAGAGCAGTTCTTC.

The gene calls are TRBV5-8 and TRBJ2-1, with unresolved D. This CDR3 is built from 11 residues. CDR1 is SGHTS and CDR2 is YDEGEE in the germline V gene. The V and J ends lost 4 bases and 7 bases respectively, with 6 bases between them. The CDR3 here is CASSHQNEQFF. The CDR3 DNA reads TGTGCCAGCAGCCATCAAAATGAGCAGTTCTTC.

The chain recombines TRBV19 with TRBJ1-2; possible D gene TRBD1, 6 bases. V gave up 9 bases and J gave up 5 bases, with 13 bases separating them. Germline V CDR1 and CDR2: LNHDA, SQIVND (reference sequence). The CDR3 is 12 residues long. DNA for the CDR3: TGTGCCAGACCTACAGGGAGATATGGCTACACCTTC. It yields the protein CARPTGRYGYTF.

The chain couples TRBV30 to TRBJ2-1; unclear D gene. The V end was cut by 0 bases, the J end by 3 bases, with 3 bases between. The CDR3 spans 12 residues. CDR1 GTSNPN and CDR2 SVGIG come from the germline V gene (reference sequence). CDR3 in DNA: TGTGCCTGGAGTGTACTCTACAATGAGCAGTTCTTC. This gives the protein CAWSVLYNEQFF.

This chain uses TRBV7-8 with TRBJ2-3; 11 nucleotides match TRBD2. The CDR3 is made up of 14 amino acids. Germline lookup yields CDR1 SGHVS and CDR2 FQNEAQ. J gave up 11 bases and V 1 base, and 5 bases lay outside the gene matches. This CDR3 is CASSLELAGVGQYF. The CDR3 DNA reads TGTGCCAGCAGCTTAGAACTAGCGGGAGTAGGGCAGTATTTT.

The V call is TRBV28, the J call TRBJ1-2, with D uncertain. The CDR3 has 14 amino acids. V gave up 1 base and J gave up 4 bases, with 10 bases separating them. In germline, CDR1 is MDHEN, CDR2 SYDVKM. CDR3 sequence: CASSLLGGLYGYTF. The CDR3 DNA reads as TGTGCCAGCAGTTTATTGGGCGGCCTCTATGGCTACACCTTC.

The sample holds one count of this clone. This chain connects TRBV4-1 to TRBJ1-3; tentative D call: TRBD1 (5 bases). This CDR3 is built from 16 residues. Looked up from germline, CDR1 is MGHRA and CDR2 is YSYEKL. Trimming took 0 bases from V and 4 from J, leaving 13 bases between them. The DNA of the CDR3 is TGCGCCAGCAGCCAAGAAAGAGAGGGGAAAGGAAACACCATATATTTT. This gives the protein CASSQEREGKGNTIYF.

The chain combines TRBV5-6 with TRBJ1-5; D gene uncertain. CDR1 SGHDT and CDR2 YYEEEE come from the germline V gene. The V end was cut by 2 bases, the J end by 3 bases, with 18 bases between. The CDR3 totals 17 residues. CDR3 bases: TGTGCCAGCAGCTTATCGCCCTCAGCCGCTGCCAATCAGCCCCAGCATTTT. This codes for CASSLSPSAAANQPQHF.

This clone came up once. The V gene is TRBV29-1, the J gene TRBJ1-1; D might be TRBD1 (6 bases). V was trimmed by 3 bases and J by 4 bases, leaving 6 bases between them. Germline V gives CDR1 SQVTM, CDR2 ANQGSEA. CDR3 size: 11 residues. The CDR3 bases are TGCAGCGTTGACAGGGGCACTGAAGCTTTCTTT. Its protein product is CSVDRGTEAFF.

Remarks on this clone: The limits of the CDR3 on the DNA are not certain, so only TCRdb's listed CDR3 is given. The chain's CDR3 is CASSISWGRGSPLHF. The rearrangement uses TRBV21-1 and TRBJ1-6; TRBD1, the table's D call, lacks a check against the DNA. TRBV21-1 is given as a pseudogene. A total of 15 residues make up the CDR3, ends included.